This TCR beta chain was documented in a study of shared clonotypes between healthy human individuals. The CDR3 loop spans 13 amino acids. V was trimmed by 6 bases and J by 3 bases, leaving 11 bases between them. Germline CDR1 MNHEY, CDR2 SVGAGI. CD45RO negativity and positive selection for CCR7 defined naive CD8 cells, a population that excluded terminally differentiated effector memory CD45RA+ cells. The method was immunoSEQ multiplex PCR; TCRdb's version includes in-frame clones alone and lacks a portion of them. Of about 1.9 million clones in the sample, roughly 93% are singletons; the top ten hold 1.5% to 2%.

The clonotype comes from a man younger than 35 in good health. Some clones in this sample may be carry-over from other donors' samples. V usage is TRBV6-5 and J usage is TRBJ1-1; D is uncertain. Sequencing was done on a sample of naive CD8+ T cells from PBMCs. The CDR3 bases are TGTGCCAGCAGCCATCGACGGGACACTGAAGCTTTCTTT. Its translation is CASSHRRDTEAFF.